This T cell receptor beta chain derives from a study of blood T cell repertoires in COVID-19. Study as a whole: From T cells, B-cell-depleted T cells, or PBMCs came the material, which was cDNA or gDNA.

Data came from immunoSEQ multiplex PCR; TCRdb stores just in-frame clones and leaves some out. The table lists a few hundred thousand clones, 80% to 90% of them singletons. Sample: peripheral blood. The TCR sequence derives from a woman in her thirties or forties who had recovered from COVID-19.

CDR3 region: CATSRRQGNTYNEQFF. The CDR3 nucleotides are TGTGCCACCAGCAGACGACAGGGAAATACCTACAATGAGCAGTTCTTC. The V gene is TRBV15, the J gene TRBJ2-1; 7 bases match TRBD1. CDR1 is LNHNV, CDR2 YYDKDF, per germline (reference sequence). The ends lost 2 bases at V and 2 bases at J; junction bases unmatched: 6. The CDR3 has 16 residues.